This entry lists 32 T cell receptor beta chains sequenced from one sample in a study of cytomegalovirus exposure and HLA in healthy donors (TCRdb year 2017). The library was produced with the immunoSEQ multiplex PCR assay. For the multiplex PCR, a mixture combining 60 forward primers for TCR Vbeta segments and 13 reverse primers for TCR Jbeta segments was used. Here the immuneACCESS table is served through TCRdb, limited to in-frame sequences with V and J called. Missing clones are a known gap in these copies; in checked studies unresolved V genes cover under half, and the rest lacks a known reason. For this sample the table gives 150,000 to 200,000 clones, of which about 82% were detected only once. Jointly, the top ten make up under 3% of the sample. Sequences were obtained from PBMCs. The source of these receptors is a woman between 50 and 59 years old in good health and CMV-seronegative.

The chain is built from TRBV7-9 and TRBJ1-5; a possible D gene is TRBD1 (5 bases). V lost 8 bases and J lost 4, with 15 bases in between. The CDR3 contains 14 residues. The germline CDR1 and CDR2 sequences are SEHNR and FQNEAQ (reference sequence). In nucleotides, the CDR3 is TGTGCCAGCCGCGCGCAGGGCTTTAATCAGCCCCAGCATTTT. It yields the protein CASRAQGFNQPQHF.

The chain employs TRBV5-4 and TRBJ1-3; perhaps TRBD1 as D (6 bases). CDR3 length equals 14 residues. V was pared by 2 bases and J by 4 bases, with 10 bases between. Germline assignment: CDR1 SGHNT and CDR2 YYREEE (reference sequence). The CDR3 sequence: CASSLGGGGNTIYF. In nucleotides, the CDR3 is TGTGCCAGCAGCTTAGGGGGTGGAGGAAACACCATATATTTT.

The chain couples TRBV7-9 to TRBJ2-7; TRBD1 matches 12 bases. CDR3 length equals 15 residues. Germline V lookup: CDR1 SEHNR, CDR2 FQNEAQ (reference sequence). V shed 1 base and J 2 bases; nucleotides not matched to a gene: 0. The CDR3 DNA reads as TGTGCCAGCAGCTTAGGGGACAGGGGGCCCTACGAGCAGTACTTC. It yields the protein CASSLGDRGPYEQYF.

This clone was detected only a few times. The genes are TRBV4-2 and TRBJ1-1; TRBD1 matches at 9 bases. From germline, CDR1 is LGHNA and CDR2 YNFKEQ. The length of the CDR3 is 16 residues. V was pared by 4 bases and J by 8 bases, with 14 bases of the junction left unmatched. CDR3 protein: CASSRTGTGMSLEAFF. CDR3 coding DNA: TGTGCCAGCAGCCGGACCGGGACAGGGATGTCTCTGGAAGCTTTCTTT.

This chain uses TRBV5-1 with TRBJ1-1; 8 bases are shared with TRBD1. This CDR3 is 13 amino acids long. In germline, CDR1 is SGHRS, CDR2 YFSETQ. The junction had 5 bases not matched to a gene; V was cut back by 0 bases and J by 10 bases. CDR3 in DNA: TGCGCCAGCAGCTTGGCTGGACAGGGTGCAGCTTTCTTT. Translation: CASSLAGQGAAFF.

The rearrangement joins TRBV18 to TRBJ2-1; 16 nucleotides agree with TRBD2. CDR1 is KGHSH, CDR2 LQKENI, per germline. This CDR3 contains 17 residues. V shed 0 bases and J 10 bases; nucleotides not matched to a gene: 6. The CDR3 spells CASSPPGLAGGQLEQFF. The CDR3 nucleotides read TGTGCCAGCTCACCACCGGGACTAGCGGGAGGGCAATTGGAGCAGTTCTTC.

The CDR3 here is CASSFEGNYGYTF. Here the CDR3 DNA reads TGTGCCAGCAGTTTCGAGGGTAACTATGGCTACACCTTC. The chain employs TRBV27 and TRBJ1-2; no firm D call. This CDR3 has 13 amino acids. Germline CDR1 reads MNHEY; CDR2 reads SMNVEV (reference sequence). Trimming removed 3 bases at V and 1 base at J, with 6 bases between.

This chain uses TRBV29-1 with TRBJ1-3; tentatively, D is TRBD1 (6 bases). This CDR3 spans 15 amino acids. V lost 7 bases and J lost 2, with 18 bases in between. The V gene's germline CDR1 is SQVTM and CDR2 ANQGSEA. This CDR3 reads CSAQRGTQAGNTIYF. Here the CDR3 DNA reads TGCAGCGCGCAAAGGGGGACGCAGGCTGGAAACACCATATATTTT.

The rearrangement uses TRBV7-6 and TRBJ2-1, with 11 bases that match TRBD2. The ends lost 5 bases at V and 4 bases at J; junction bases unmatched: 7. Germline CDR1 and CDR2: SGHVS and FNYEAQ. The CDR3 runs to 16 residues. The CDR3 nucleotides are TGTGCCAGCAGCGCAACACTAGCGGGGGCTTACAATGAGCAGTTCTTC. Its translation: CASSATLAGAYNEQFF.

This chain uses TRBV7-9 with TRBJ2-6, with D maybe TRBD2 (6 bases). In germline, CDR1 is SEHNR, CDR2 FQNEAQ (reference sequence). This CDR3 comprises 14 residues. V lost 9 bases and J lost 0, with 9 bases in between. CDR3: CARDGGSGANVLTF. The CDR3, as DNA: TGTGCCAGGGACGGGGGCTCTGGGGCCAACGTCCTGACTTTC.

Regarding this clone: Other DNA sequences in this sample translate to the same CDR3. The chain employs TRBV5-1 and TRBJ2-1; TRBD2 matches 10 bases. With V trimmed by 7 bases and J by 0 bases, 1 base remained unmatched. The CDR3 consists of 14 residues. CDR1 is SGHRS, CDR2 YFSETQ, per germline. The CDR3 nucleotides are TGCGCCAGCCGGACTAGCGGCTCCTACAATGAGCAGTTCTTC. Translation: CASRTSGSYNEQFF.

The gene calls are TRBV19 and TRBJ2-7, with 7 bases identical to TRBD2. CDR3 length: 15 residues. The trim removed 0 bases at V and 6 bases at J, leaving 8 bases unmatched. The germline CDR1 and CDR2 sequences are LNHDA and SQIVND (reference sequence). The CDR3 coding sequence is TGTGCCAGTAGTATAGACGGGAGGTCTTTCGGCGAGCAGTACTTC. Protein sequence: CASSIDGRSFGEQYF. Full variable domain (remainder filled in from reference TRBV19 and TRBJ2-7): DGGITQSPKYLFRKEGQNVTLSCEQNLNHDAMYWYRQDPGQGLRLIYYSQIVNDFQKGDIAEGYSVSREKKESFPLTVTSAQKNPTAFYLCASSIDGRSFGEQYFGPGTRLTVT.

The V call is TRBV6-5, the J call TRBJ1-4, with D perhaps matching TRBD1 (5 bases). Germline CDR1 reads MNHEY; CDR2 reads SVGAGI. V was pared by 5 bases and J by 8 bases, with 15 bases between. CDR3 size: 14 residues. This CDR3 is CASSVGDGREKLFF. DNA of the CDR3: TGTGCCAGCAGTGTAGGGGATGGTAGGGAAAAACTGTTTTTT.

The rearrangement links TRBV9 to TRBJ2-2, with a possible D match to TRBD1 (5 bases). Trimming removed 0 bases from V and 4 bases from J, with 13 bases in between. Germline CDR1 SGDLS, CDR2 YYNGEE. The CDR3 is 16 amino acids. This chain's CDR3 is CASSVEGRTGTGELFF. CDR3 DNA sequence: TGTGCCAGCAGCGTAGAGGGGCGGACGGGCACCGGGGAGCTGTTTTTT.

This CDR3 is CASSPDRGSYNSPLHF. CDR3 DNA sequence: TGTGCCAGCAGTCCCGACAGGGGGTCATATAATTCACCCCTCCACTTT. This chain links TRBV6-6 with TRBJ1-6; 9 positions agree with TRBD1. CDR3 size: 16 residues. Germline CDR1 and CDR2: MNHNY and SVGAGI (reference sequence). V shed 5 bases, J shed 4 bases, and the junction held 6 bases outside the gene matches.

This clone was recorded a few times. As DNA, the CDR3 is TGTGCCAGCAGCTTAGATCACGGGGTAGCAACAGATACGCAGTATTTT. This codes for CASSLDHGVATDTQYF. The J gene is TRBJ2-3, the V gene TRBV11-2; D might be TRBD2 (5 bases). This CDR3 region has 16 residues. Germline V gene data show CDR1 as SGHAT and CDR2 as FQNNGV. V lost 0 bases and J lost 3, with 13 bases in between. Full variable domain (outside the CDR3, taken from reference TRBV11-2 and TRBJ2-3): EAGVAQSPRYKIIEKRQSVAFWCNPISGHATLYWYQQILGQGPKLLIQFQNNGVVDDSQLPKDRFSAERLKGVDSTLKIQPAKLEDSAVYLCASSLDHGVATDTQYFGPGTRLTVL.

The gene calls are TRBV7-9 and TRBJ2-1, with D perhaps matching TRBD2 (5 bases). Trimming cost V 1 base and J 8 bases, with 18 bases left between them. CDR3 size: 16 residues. Germline values: CDR1 SEHNR, CDR2 FQNEAQ (reference sequence). The CDR3 DNA sequence: TGTGCCAGCAGCTTAGGTTTTGGGAGCCAGGAGGATGAGCAGTTCTTC. This translates into CASSLGFGSQEDEQFF.

The chain is built from TRBV6-5 and TRBJ2-2, with D unclear. The CDR3 consists of 15 residues. V was shortened by 3 bases and J by 4 bases, with 12 bases between the two germline ends. Germline V CDR1 and CDR2: MNHEY, SVGAGI. The CDR3 DNA sequence: TGTGCCAGCAGTTATGGGTTTAGGAGCACCGGGGAGCTGTTTTTT. Translated, it gives CASSYGFRSTGELFF.

The CDR3 reads CASSPRDRDPGNTIYF. Written as DNA, the CDR3 is TGTGCCAGCAGCCCCCGGGACAGGGATCCTGGAAACACCATATATTTT. The chain joins TRBV4-2 to TRBJ1-3, with 9 bases matching TRBD1. The V gene's germline CDR1 is LGHNA and CDR2 YNFKEQ. Trimming removed 4 bases from V and 2 bases from J; junction bases left unmatched: 6. The CDR3 has 16 amino acids.

Details on this clone: This CDR3 is also generated by other DNA sequences in the sample. The rearrangement links TRBV5-1 to TRBJ1-2, with D uncertain. The germline gives CDR1 SGHRS, CDR2 YFSETQ. This CDR3 region has 13 residues. V gave up 0 bases and J gave up 3 bases, with 6 bases separating them. The CDR3 loop reads CASSLVPDYGYTF. Written as DNA, the CDR3 is TGCGCCAGCAGCTTGGTTCCAGACTATGGCTACACCTTC.

This clone was counted a single time. The chain combines TRBV27 with TRBJ1-2; 8 nucleotides align to TRBD1. This CDR3 is 15 amino acids long. Per germline, CDR1 MNHEY and CDR2 SMNVEV (reference sequence). The V and J ends lost 7 bases and 0 bases, in that order; junction bases with no gene match: 7. The CDR3, as DNA: TGTGCCAGCACCAGGACAGGGCTTACTAACTATGGCTACACCTTC. This codes for CASTRTGLTNYGYTF.

A single count supports this clone. V gene TRBV28 combines with J gene TRBJ1-5; a weak D match, TRBD1 (5 bases). Germline V CDR1 and CDR2: MDHEN, SYDVKM. V lost 7 bases and J 4 bases, leaving 11 bases between the germline ends. The CDR3 sequence is 13 residues long. The CDR3 sequence is CASMRQRNQPQHF. CDR3 nucleotides: TGTGCCAGCATGAGACAGCGAAATCAGCCCCAGCATTTT.

This chain joins TRBV4-3 and TRBJ2-7; 7 bases align to TRBD2. The CDR3 is made up of 17 amino acids. Losses at the gene ends were 0 bases for V and 2 bases for J; bases not matched to a gene: 10. The germline V gene has CDR1 LGHNA and CDR2 YSLEER. For the CDR3, the DNA is TGCGCCAGCAGCCAAGAAGCACAGATCGGACTAGCCTACGAGCAGTACTTC. It translates to CASSQEAQIGLAYEQYF.

The V gene is TRBV28, the J gene TRBJ1-2, with a possible D match to TRBD1 (5 bases). Trimming shortened V by 6 bases and J by 7 bases, and 15 bases separated the two germline ends. The CDR3 loop spans 13 amino acids. In germline, CDR1 is MDHEN, CDR2 SYDVKM. The CDR3 is CASSQGSYFGYTF. In DNA form, the CDR3 reads TGTGCCAGCAGCCAGGGAAGTTATTTTGGCTACACCTTC.

To note about this clone: Other DNA sequences in the sample encode the same CDR3. The chain recombines TRBV5-4 with TRBJ2-5, with D unresolved. The CDR3 has 14 residues. Trimming took 0 bases from V and 2 from J, leaving 8 bases between them. Germline V gives CDR1 SGHNT, CDR2 YYREEE (reference sequence). The CDR3 DNA follows: TGTGCCAGCAGCTTGGCTGGAGTACAAGAGACCCAGTACTTC. Translated: CASSLAGVQETQYF.

The V gene is TRBV6-5, the J gene TRBJ1-2; TRBD1 agrees at 9 bases. The CDR3 runs to 14 residues. Germline V gene data show CDR1 as MNHEY and CDR2 as SVGAGI. V gave up 6 bases and J gave up 2 bases; unmatched junction bases: 4. CDR3 loop: CASSYRGRNYGYTF. CDR3 nucleotide sequence: TGTGCCAGCAGCTACAGGGGGCGCAACTATGGCTACACCTTC.

This chain uses TRBV9 with TRBJ2-3, with TRBD2 as a possible D gene (5 bases). V was clipped by 0 bases and J by 1 base, with 12 bases between them. The CDR3 runs to 16 residues. Germline CDR1 is SGDLS and CDR2 is YYNGEE. The CDR3: CASSVAGVARTDTQYF. For the CDR3, the DNA is TGTGCCAGCAGCGTAGCTGGCGTAGCGCGCACAGATACGCAGTATTTT.

This chain connects TRBV7-6 to TRBJ2-5, with TRBD1 matching over 11 bases. With 0 bases clipped from V and 4 bases from J, the junction kept 4 bases outside the gene matches. This CDR3 has 16 residues. Germline-derived CDR1 and CDR2 are SGHVS and FNYEAQ. CDR3 sequence reads: CASSLAGQGAAETQYF. The CDR3 DNA sequence: TGTGCCAGCAGCTTAGCAGGACAGGGGGCTGCAGAGACCCAGTACTTC.

This clone was counted once. The V and J genes are TRBV9 and TRBJ1-1; TRBD1 might be the D (5 bases). CDR3 length: 15 amino acids. CDR1 and CDR2 (germline): SGDLS, YYNGEE. Trimming cost V 4 bases and J 4 bases, with 17 bases left between them. Written as DNA, the CDR3 is TGTGCCAGCAGCACTTCCGGGGGGGGTTTCACTGAAGCTTTCTTT. Its protein is CASSTSGGGFTEAFF.

The chain carries TRBV19 and TRBJ2-5; TRBD2 matches 11 bases. After removal of 3 bases from V and 2 bases from J, the junction contained 2 bases not matched to a gene. This CDR3 is 15 amino acids long. CDR1 and CDR2 (germline): LNHDA, SQIVND (reference sequence). CDR3 sequence reads: CASSIGTSGQETQYF. CDR3 sequence (DNA): TGTGCCAGTAGTATCGGGACTAGCGGACAAGAGACCCAGTACTTC. Full variable domain (outside the CDR3, taken from reference TRBV19 and TRBJ2-5): DGGITQSPKYLFRKEGQNVTLSCEQNLNHDAMYWYRQDPGQGLRLIYYSQIVNDFQKGDIAEGYSVSREKKESFPLTVTSAQKNPTAFYLCASSIGTSGQETQYFGPGTRLLVL.

The chain joins TRBV7-9 to TRBJ1-1; maybe TRBD1 (5 bases). V was cut by 1 base and J by 6 bases, with 15 bases left in between. Germline CDR1 is SEHNR and CDR2 is FQNEAQ (reference sequence). CDR3 size: 15 residues. CDR3 sequence (DNA): TGTGCCAGCAGCTTAGAGTCGACGGCGGGGGCTGAAGCTTTCTTT. This sequence encodes CASSLESTAGAEAFF.

The rearrangement joins TRBV27 to TRBJ2-1; TRBD2 aligns across 8 bases. The V segment lost 5 bases and the J segment 0 bases; nucleotides outside the gene matches: 9. Germline CDR1 is MNHEY and CDR2 is SMNVEV (reference sequence). The CDR3 length is 17 residues. DNA of the CDR3: TGTGCCAGCAGTCCCCGACTAGCGAGTAGCTCCTACAATGAGCAGTTCTTC. Protein product: CASSPRLASSSYNEQFF.